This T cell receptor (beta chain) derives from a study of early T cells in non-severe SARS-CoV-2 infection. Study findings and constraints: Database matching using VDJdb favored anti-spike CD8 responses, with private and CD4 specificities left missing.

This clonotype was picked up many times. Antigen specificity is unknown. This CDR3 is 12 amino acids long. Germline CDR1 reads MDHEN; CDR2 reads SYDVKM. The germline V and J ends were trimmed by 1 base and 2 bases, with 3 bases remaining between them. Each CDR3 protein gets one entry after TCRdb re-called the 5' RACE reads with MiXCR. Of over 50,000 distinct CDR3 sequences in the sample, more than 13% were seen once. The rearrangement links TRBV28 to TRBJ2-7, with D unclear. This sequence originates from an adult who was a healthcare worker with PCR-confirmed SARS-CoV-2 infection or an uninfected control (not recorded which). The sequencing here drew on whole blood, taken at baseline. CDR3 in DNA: TGTGCCAGCAGTTTATCGCCCTACGAGCAGTACTTC. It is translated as CASSLSPYEQYF.